These T cell receptor beta chains were read from a single sample in a study of T cell repertoires in cytomegalovirus infection. MiXCR was run by TCRdb on the reads, yielding one entry per CDR3 protein. This table has about 450,000 distinct CDR3 sequences, 25% to 40% appearing once. Sequenced material: PBMCs. The receptors come from a human donor in good health (CMV status not recorded). Some clones in this sample may be carry-over from other donors' samples. CDR3s include the opening cysteine and the closing phenylalanine or tryptophan. The D gene is left open where the match is weak. Clone size is shown for a subset of rows, as once, few, many or a class of expanded clone.

clone size: few
V gene: TRBV6-2/TRBV6-3
J gene: TRBJ2-7
D gene: TRBD1
CDR3 DNA: TGTGCCAGCAGCCCATACGGGACAGTTCTTTACGAGCAGTACTTC
CDR3 protein: CASSPYGTVLYEQYF

clone size: few
V gene: TRBV6-5
J gene: TRBJ2-6
D gene: -
CDR3 DNA: TGTGCCAGCAGCCTCAGGGTCCCTGGGGCCAACGTCCTGACTTTC
CDR3 protein: CASSLRVPGANVLTF

clone size: few
V gene: TRBV18
J gene: TRBJ1-5
D gene: -
CDR3 DNA: TGTGCCAGCTCACAACAGAAGGTGAATCAGCCCCAGCATTTT
CDR3 protein: CASSQQKVNQPQHF

clone size: -
V gene: TRBV11-2
J gene: TRBJ2-1
D gene: -
CDR3 DNA: TGTGCCAGCAGCTTAAGACCGTTAAGGCCGTTCTTC
CDR3 protein: CASSLRPLRPFF

clone size: -
V gene: TRBV6-2/TRBV6-3
J gene: TRBJ1-1
D gene: -
CDR3 DNA: TGTGCCAGCGGGTTGGGGAGAGCTTTCTTT
CDR3 protein: CASGLGRAFF

clone size: -
V gene: TRBV6-6
J gene: TRBJ1-6
D gene: -
CDR3 DNA: TGTGCCAGCAACACAATCGGGGCCCCTAGTTCACCCCTCCACTTT
CDR3 protein: CASNTIGAPSSPLHF

clone size: -
V gene: TRBV5-6
J gene: TRBJ2-7
D gene: TRBD2
CDR3 DNA: TGTGCCAGCAGATCCGGGACTAGCGGGTACGAGCAGTACTTC
CDR3 protein: CASRSGTSGYEQYF

clone size: -
V gene: TRBV29-1
J gene: TRBJ2-1
D gene: TRBD2
CDR3 DNA: TGCAGCGTTGTTCAGCGGGGGCCCTACAATGAGCAGTTCTTC
CDR3 protein: CSVVQRGPYNEQFF

clone size: few
V gene: TRBV11-3
J gene: TRBJ2-5
D gene: -
CDR3 DNA: TGTGCCAGCAGCTTAGATAAATGGGGATACGACACAGAAGAGACCCAGTACTTC
CDR3 protein: CASSLDKWGYDTEETQYF

clone size: few
V gene: TRBV10-3
J gene: TRBJ1-5
D gene: -
CDR3 DNA: TGTGCCATCAGTGAGTCGCTGAATCAGCCCCAGCATTTT
CDR3 protein: CAISESLNQPQHF

clone size: few
V gene: TRBV19
J gene: TRBJ2-7
D gene: -
CDR3 DNA: TGTGCCAGTAGTATTGGAATGGGCCTCTCCTACGAGCAGTACTTC
CDR3 protein: CASSIGMGLSYEQYF

clone size: few
V gene: TRBV4-2
J gene: TRBJ1-1
D gene: -
CDR3 DNA: TGTGCCAGCAGCCAAGTAGGGTACACTGAAGCTTTCTTT
CDR3 protein: CASSQVGYTEAFF

clone size: -
V gene: TRBV6-6
J gene: TRBJ2-2
D gene: -
CDR3 DNA: TGTGCCAGCAGTTACTCGAATGCAGGAGCGAACACCGGGGAGCTGTTTTTT
CDR3 protein: CASSYSNAGANTGELFF

clone size: -
V gene: TRBV19
J gene: TRBJ1-2
D gene: TRBD1
CDR3 DNA: TGTGCCAGTATGGACAGGGTTCTTCAGCGGGGCTACACCTTC
CDR3 protein: CASMDRVLQRGYTF

clone size: -
V gene: TRBV7-3
J gene: TRBJ1-2
D gene: TRBD1
CDR3 DNA: TGTGCCAGCAGCGACCGACAGGGTGGTCTCTATGGCTACACCTTC
CDR3 protein: CASSDRQGGLYGYTF

clone size: -
V gene: TRBV27
J gene: TRBJ2-3
D gene: TRBD1
CDR3 DNA: TGTGCCAGCAGTTTATCCTTCGACAGGGCAGATACGCAGTATTTT
CDR3 protein: CASSLSFDRADTQYF

clone size: -
V gene: TRBV5-4
J gene: TRBJ2-7
D gene: -
CDR3 DNA: TGTGCCAGCAGCTTGGGTGACTACGAGCAGTACTTC
CDR3 protein: CASSLGDYEQYF

clone size: many
V gene: TRBV12-3/TRBV12-4
J gene: TRBJ2-2
D gene: TRBD1
CDR3 DNA: TGTGCCAGCAGTTTAGGACAGGGGAACACCGGGGAGCTGTTTTTT
CDR3 protein: CASSLGQGNTGELFF

clone size: -
V gene: TRBV28
J gene: TRBJ2-3
D gene: TRBD2
CDR3 DNA: TGTGCCAGCAGCCGACTAGCGGGGGCTGAAGATACGCAGTATTTT
CDR3 protein: CASSRLAGAEDTQYF

clone size: -
V gene: TRBV6-1
J gene: TRBJ2-2
D gene: TRBD1
CDR3 DNA: TGTGCCAGTTCACTACGAGCGGCCGGGACAGGGGATGTAGCCGGGGAGCTGTTTTTT
CDR3 protein: CASSLRAAGTGDVAGELFF

clone size: -
V gene: TRBV6-6
J gene: TRBJ1-5
D gene: TRBD1
CDR3 DNA: TGTGCCAGCATTTACTCACCAGGGGGCGGGGTAAAGGCTGGGCAGCCCCAGCATTTT
CDR3 protein: CASIYSPGGGVKAGQPQHF

clone size: -
V gene: TRBV10-3
J gene: TRBJ1-1
D gene: -
CDR3 DNA: TGTGCCATCAAGGGGCAAGAGAACACTGAAGCTTTCTTT
CDR3 protein: CAIKGQENTEAFF

clone size: few
V gene: TRBV18
J gene: TRBJ2-1
D gene: -
CDR3 DNA: TGTGCCAGCTCACCGGGTACGGAAGTTCCGTTCTTC
CDR3 protein: CASSPGTEVPFF

clone size: few
V gene: TRBV15
J gene: TRBJ2-3
D gene: -
CDR3 DNA: TGTGCCACCAGCAGGGGGCTGGCCACAGATACGCAGTATTTT
CDR3 protein: CATSRGLATDTQYF

clone size: few
V gene: TRBV4-2
J gene: TRBJ2-5
D gene: TRBD2
CDR3 DNA: TGTGCCAGCAGCCAACTCAATAGCGGGGGATCCCAAGAGACCCAGTACTTC
CDR3 protein: CASSQLNSGGSQETQYF

clone size: few
V gene: TRBV7-9
J gene: TRBJ1-4
D gene: -
CDR3 DNA: TGTGCCAGCAGCAATGACGGAGGGCCTAATGAAAAACTGTTTTTT
CDR3 protein: CASSNDGGPNEKLFF

clone size: many
V gene: TRBV7-4
J gene: TRBJ1-5
D gene: -
CDR3 DNA: TGTGCCAGCAGCCCCAGGTGGCCTAGCAATCAGCCCCAGCATTTT
CDR3 protein: CASSPRWPSNQPQHF

clone size: few
V gene: TRBV28
J gene: TRBJ2-1
D gene: -
CDR3 DNA: TGTGCCAGCAGTAGAGCCTTGAGGGGCAATGAGCAGTTCTTC
CDR3 protein: CASSRALRGNEQFF

clone size: -
V gene: TRBV11-2
J gene: TRBJ2-3
D gene: -
CDR3 DNA: TGTGCCAGCGGCCCGGGGGATACGCAGTATTTT
CDR3 protein: CASGPGDTQYF

clone size: -
V gene: TRBV6-5
J gene: TRBJ1-5
D gene: -
CDR3 DNA: TGTGCCAGCACCAAGGCACGGGGCAATCAGCCCCAGCATTTT
CDR3 protein: CASTKARGNQPQHF

clone size: once
V gene: TRBV5-1
J gene: TRBJ2-3
D gene: -
CDR3 DNA: TGCGCCAGCAGCTTGGACAGTGTGTTCACAGATACGCAGTATTTT
CDR3 protein: CASSLDSVFTDTQYF

clone size: few
V gene: TRBV6-6
J gene: TRBJ1-4
D gene: TRBD1
CDR3 DNA: TGTGCCAGCAGTTACGACAGGGGGCCTGAAAAACTGTTTTTT
CDR3 protein: CASSYDRGPEKLFF

clone size: -
V gene: TRBV4-1
J gene: TRBJ1-1
D gene: -
CDR3 DNA: TGCGCCAGCAGCCAGTTGATGAACACTGAAGCTTTCTTT
CDR3 protein: CASSQLMNTEAFF

clone size: few
V gene: TRBV5-6
J gene: TRBJ1-2
D gene: -
CDR3 DNA: TGTGCCAGCAGCCCCACGGGGGGAAATGGCTACACCTTC
CDR3 protein: CASSPTGGNGYTF

clone size: -
V gene: TRBV12-3/TRBV12-4
J gene: TRBJ2-1
D gene: TRBD2
CDR3 DNA: TGTGCCTCCCTGGCGGGGGGGAACCTCAATGAGCAGTTCTTC
CDR3 protein: CASLAGGNLNEQFF

clone size: -
V gene: TRBV19
J gene: TRBJ1-5
D gene: -
CDR3 DNA: TGTGCCAGTAGTATGGAGGGGATCCAGCCCCAGCATTTT
CDR3 protein: CASSMEGIQPQHF

clone size: few
V gene: TRBV7-2
J gene: TRBJ2-5
D gene: TRBD2
CDR3 DNA: TGTGCCAGCAGCTTAGTAGGTAGCGGGGGATTCCAAGAGACCCAGTACTTC
CDR3 protein: CASSLVGSGGFQETQYF

clone size: many
V gene: TRBV6-6
J gene: TRBJ2-1
D gene: TRBD1
CDR3 DNA: TGTGCCAGCAGTTACTCAGACCTGGGACAGGGGGCCCATGAGCAGTTCTTC
CDR3 protein: CASSYSDLGQGAHEQFF

clone size: many
V gene: TRBV28
J gene: TRBJ1-5
D gene: -
CDR3 DNA: TGTGCCAGCAGTTTAGCGGGGGCGCAGGGTCAGCCCCAGCATTTT
CDR3 protein: CASSLAGAQGQPQHF

clone size: few
V gene: TRBV15
J gene: TRBJ1-2
D gene: TRBD1
CDR3 DNA: TGTGCCACCAGCAGGGGGACAGGGTATTATGGCTACACCTTC
CDR3 protein: CATSRGTGYYGYTF

clone size: few
V gene: TRBV7-6
J gene: TRBJ2-3
D gene: TRBD1
CDR3 DNA: TGTGCCAGCAGCCAGGACAGGGCGATTGGTACGCAGTATTTT
CDR3 protein: CASSQDRAIGTQYF